This TCR beta chain derives from a study of cytomegalovirus exposure and HLA in healthy donors. For the study at large: In an early release, HLA-typed donors contributed 77 million or so unique TCR sequences.

The CDR3 totals 14 residues. Germline CDR1 and CDR2: MNHEY and SMNVEV (reference sequence). Trimming took 5 bases from V and 0 from J; bases not matched to a gene: 3. The PCR used 60 Vbeta and 13 Jbeta primers. The table came from immunoSEQ multiplex PCR; TCRdb's copy has only in-frame clones and leaves some out. The data show 180,000 or so clones, over 80% seen once. The chain combines TRBV27 with TRBJ1-1, with 7 nucleotides matching TRBD1. The origin of this receptor is a girl aged 5-17 years in good health and CMV-seropositive. Source material: PBMCs. Written as DNA, the CDR3 is TGTGCCAGCAGTGCGCAGGGGGTGAACACTGAAGCTTTCTTT. This codes for CASSAQGVNTEAFF.